These 8 T cell receptor beta chains originate from one sample sequenced in a study of CD8+CD57+ T cells in acquired aplastic anemia. Investigators profiled TCR beta VDJ and CDR3 from genomic DNA template. TCRdb reprocessed the reads via MiXCR and lists one record per CDR3 protein. Of around 170,000 distinct CDR3 sequences listed, roughly half are singletons. Source material: sorted CD4+, CD8+, or CD8+CD57+ T cells (not recorded which) from PBMCs. The receptors were sampled from a human donor in good health.

This clonotype was found many times. The rearrangement links TRBV6-2 or TRBV6-3 to TRBJ1-1; D is perhaps TRBD1 (5 bases). Trimming took off 2 bases at V and 5 bases at J, with 12 bases between the two ends. The V gene's germline CDR1 is MNHEY and CDR2 SVGEGT. CDR3 length equals 14 residues. The DNA of the CDR3 is TGTGCCAGCAGTTACGCAGGGAAGAGGACTGAAGCTTTCTTT. Its translation is CASSYAGKRTEAFF.

This chain joins TRBV20-1 and TRBJ2-7; TRBD2 aligns across 7 bases. From germline, CDR1 is DFQATT and CDR2 SNEGSKA (reference sequence). The V and J ends lost 0 bases and 4 bases, in that order; junction bases with no gene match: 0. The CDR3 consists of 12 residues. CDR3 loop: CSAREREYEQYF. The CDR3 DNA follows: TGCAGTGCTAGAGAGCGGGAGTACGAGCAGTACTTC.

In its sample, this clonotype was seen many times. J is TRBJ1-1 and V is TRBV6-1; D call uncertain. The CDR3 is made up of 13 amino acids. Trimming took off 4 bases at V and 0 bases at J, with 6 bases between the two ends. CDR1 and CDR2 from the germline V gene are MNHNS and SASEGT. The chain's CDR3 is CASSGGMNTEAFF. The DNA for the CDR3 is TGTGCCAGCAGTGGCGGCATGAACACTGAAGCTTTCTTT.

The rearrangement uses TRBV15 and TRBJ1-2; 7 bases line up with TRBD1. V shed 6 bases and J 7 bases; nucleotides not matched to a gene: 8. This CDR3 comprises 13 residues. Germline lookup yields CDR1 LNHNV and CDR2 YYDKDF (reference sequence). The CDR3: CATRSSGGVGYTF. The CDR3 coding sequence is TGTGCCACCAGATCCTCAGGGGGAGTTGGCTACACCTTC.

J is TRBJ1-2 and V is TRBV19; TRBD1 matches at 7 bases. Germline V gene sequence: CDR1 LNHDA, CDR2 SQIVND (reference sequence). Losses at the gene ends were 7 bases for V and 4 bases for J; bases not matched to a gene: 9. This CDR3 spans 14 amino acids. The CDR3 DNA reads TGTGCCAGTAAACTCCGGGACAGAGCCTATGGCTACACCTTC. It encodes CASKLRDRAYGYTF.

The chain employs TRBV7-2 and TRBJ2-1; the D call may be TRBD1 or TRBD2 (6 bases each). Trimming stripped 11 bases from V and 6 bases from J, with 11 bases between. The CDR3 length is 11 residues. Germline CDR1 reads SGHTA; CDR2 reads FQGNSA. The CDR3 DNA is TGTGCCGTAGGGGGAGGCAATGAGCAGTTCTTC. It specifies CAVGGGNEQFF.

This clonotype showed up just a few times. The J gene is TRBJ2-2, the V gene TRBV24-1, with 7 nucleotides matching TRBD1. The germline CDR1 and CDR2 sequences are KGHDR and SFDVKD. The trim removed 3 bases at V and 5 bases at J, leaving 2 bases unmatched. The CDR3 contains 14 residues. The CDR3 region has the DNA TGTGCCACCAGTGATGACAGGGTTACCGGGGAGCTGTTTTTT. It encodes CATSDDRVTGELFF.

This clonotype has a count of ten or more. The chain carries TRBV11-2 and TRBJ2-3; 7 bases map to TRBD2. The CDR3 is made up of 15 amino acids. With 1 base clipped from V and 6 bases from J, the junction kept 7 bases outside the gene matches. The germline gives CDR1 SGHAT, CDR2 FQNNGV. The CDR3 protein is CASSLVGRALDTQYF. For the CDR3, the DNA is TGTGCCAGCAGCTTAGTGGGGAGGGCCCTTGATACGCAGTATTTT.